These 18 T cell receptor beta chains share one sample of origin, sequenced in a study of response to subunit inactivated influenza vaccine. MiXCR, run by TCRdb on the RT-PCR reads, gives a single entry per CDR3 protein. The sample lists approximately 500,000 distinct CDR3 sequences; over 10% were seen once. The sequenced sample was PBMCs from blood, obtained 45 days after vaccination. These receptor sequences come from a man between 50 and 59 years old who received an inactivated influenza vaccine.

This chain links TRBV4-3 with TRBJ1-1, with D possibly TRBD1 on 5 matching bases. Germline V CDR1 and CDR2: LGHNA, YSLEER. The ends were cut back, 0 bases at V and 0 bases at J, with 11 bases in the middle. CDR3 length: 16 residues. The CDR3 DNA sequence: TGCGCCAGCAGCCAAGATCTGGCGGGGGTGAACACTGAAGCTTTCTTT. Its translation: CASSQDLAGVNTEAFF.

This clonotype was observed at least ten times. The rearrangement joins TRBV20-1 to TRBJ2-7; no definite D call. Trimming shortened V by 1 base and J by 2 bases, and 6 bases separated the two germline ends. Per the germline V gene, CDR1 is DFQATT and CDR2 is SNEGSKA (reference sequence). The CDR3 runs 12 residues. CDR3 protein: CSARVGAYEQYF. The CDR3 DNA reads TGCAGTGCTAGAGTTGGGGCCTACGAGCAGTACTTC.

This clonotype was observed at least ten times. V usage is TRBV7-2 and J usage is TRBJ1-2; tentatively, D is TRBD1 (5 bases). V was clipped by 0 bases and J by 1 base, with 9 bases between them. The CDR3 totals 15 residues. Germline V gene data show CDR1 as SGHTA and CDR2 as FQGNSA. Here the CDR3 reads CASSLAAGGNYGYTF. DNA for the CDR3: TGTGCCAGCAGCTTAGCCGCGGGGGGTAACTATGGCTACACCTTC.

The V gene is TRBV2, the J gene TRBJ2-4; no clear D. This CDR3 region has 13 residues. CDR1 is SNHLY and CDR2 is FYNNEI in the germline V gene. V lost 2 bases and J lost 7, with 9 bases in between. The CDR3 protein is CASSEFRWNIQYF. CDR3 DNA: TGTGCCAGCAGTGAATTTCGATGGAACATTCAGTACTTC.

V and J are TRBV28 and TRBJ2-4; D gene unclear. Per the germline V gene, CDR1 is MDHEN and CDR2 is SYDVKM. Trimming took 1 base from V and 0 from J, leaving 10 bases between them. This CDR3 comprises 16 residues. CDR3 in DNA: TGTGCCAGCAGTTTATTTGTAGCTCTAGCCAAAAACATTCAGTACTTC. Translation: CASSLFVALAKNIQYF.

V gene TRBV12-3 or TRBV12-4 combines with J gene TRBJ1-5; maybe TRBD1 (5 bases). The CDR3 spans 13 residues. Trimming shortened V by 3 bases and J by 6 bases, and 9 bases separated the two germline ends. The CDR3 here is CASSFRGTQPQHF. The CDR3 region has the DNA TGTGCCAGCAGTTTCCGGGGGACTCAGCCCCAGCATTTT.

This clonotype was seen many times. The rearrangement uses TRBV24-1 and TRBJ2-3, with D possibly TRBD2 on 6 matching bases. This CDR3 region has 17 residues. Germline V gives CDR1 KGHDR, CDR2 SFDVKD. Trimming stripped 7 bases from V and 8 bases from J, with 27 bases between. The CDR3 region is CATSPNSGTPADSTQYF. CDR3 DNA sequence: TGTGCCACCAGCCCCAACTCCGGGACTCCAGCCGACAGTACGCAGTATTTT.

The V gene is TRBV12-3 or TRBV12-4, the J gene TRBJ2-7; no clear D. V lost 2 bases, J lost 6 bases, and 8 bases lay in between. This CDR3 comprises 12 residues. In DNA, the CDR3 is TGTGCCAGCAGTTTAACGAAGCGCGAGCAGTACTTC. As protein: CASSLTKREQYF.

Only a few counts were recorded for this clonotype. V gene TRBV19 combines with J gene TRBJ1-6; D uncertain. The CDR3 loop spans 13 amino acids. Germline V gives CDR1 LNHDA, CDR2 SQIVND (reference sequence). The V end lost 5 bases, the J end lost 7 bases, and 9 bases lay between the germline ends. Written as DNA, the CDR3 is TGTGCCAGTAGTTTTCAGGCGAATTCACCCCTCCACTTT. Its protein is CASSFQANSPLHF.

CDR3 residues: CASSYRGQGTLTSPLHF. CDR3 DNA sequence: TGTGCCAGCAGTTATCGGGGACAGGGAACCCTTACGTCACCCCTCCACTTT. The chain has TRBV6-2 or TRBV6-3 and TRBJ1-6, with 9 bases fitting TRBD1. J lost 10 bases, V lost 3 bases, and 13 bases had no gene match. Looked up from germline, CDR1 is MNHEY and CDR2 is SVGEGT. The CDR3 length is 17 residues.

The chain is built from TRBV20-1 and TRBJ2-7; D may match TRBD1 or TRBD2 (5 bases each). The CDR3 is 13 amino acids. CDR1 is DFQATT, CDR2 SNEGSKA, per germline (reference sequence). Trimming removed 3 bases from V and 3 bases from J, with 12 bases in between. The CDR3 DNA follows: TGCAGTGCTAGGGGGGACGGAGTCTACGAGCAGTACTTC. Its translation is CSARGDGVYEQYF.

The CDR3 DNA sequence: TGTGCCAGCAGCCCCCGTCCCCGAGGGAGGGCTTACAATGAGCAGTTCTTC. Its translation is CASSPRPRGRAYNEQFF. The J gene is TRBJ2-1, the V gene TRBV5-5; TRBD2 agrees at 7 bases. The CDR3 has 17 amino acids. J was trimmed by 4 bases and V by 4 bases; bases with no gene match: 14. From germline, CDR1 is SGHKS and CDR2 YYEKEE (reference sequence).

The chain joins TRBV7-9 to TRBJ1-6; the D gene is possibly TRBD1 (5 bases). With 5 bases removed from V and 5 bases from J, the gap between germline ends came to 16 bases. The CDR3 extends over 16 amino acids. The germline V gene encodes CDR1 SEHNR and CDR2 FQNEAQ (reference sequence). The CDR3 sequence: CASSAKPGLNNSPLHF. The CDR3, as DNA: TGTGCCAGCAGCGCAAAACCGGGACTAAATAATTCACCCCTCCACTTT.

The gene calls are TRBV12-3 or TRBV12-4 and TRBJ2-3; TRBD2 aligns across 7 bases. The CDR3 is 12 amino acids. In DNA, the CDR3 is TGTGCGACTAGCCCAAACGCAGATACGCAGTATTTT. The encoded protein is CATSPNADTQYF.

The chain uses TRBV24-1 and TRBJ2-1; D is possibly TRBD2 (6 bases). Trimming stripped 9 bases from V and 6 bases from J, with 11 bases between. The CDR3 has 12 residues. The germline V gene encodes CDR1 KGHDR and CDR2 SFDVKD. CDR3 in amino acids: CATGRDANEQFF. The DNA for the CDR3 is TGTGCCACCGGGCGGGACGCCAATGAGCAGTTCTTC.

This clonotype was found a few times. J is TRBJ2-2 and V is TRBV20-1; D gene ambiguous. Trimming stripped 6 bases from V and 0 bases from J, with 11 bases between. The CDR3 spans 14 residues. CDR1 and CDR2 (germline): DFQATT, SNEGSKA (reference sequence). The CDR3 here is CSATDGSNTGELFF. CDR3 coding DNA: TGCAGTGCCACGGACGGATCGAACACCGGGGAGCTGTTTTTT.

This chain links TRBV6-5 with TRBJ2-7; the match to TRBD1 covers 11 bases. With 2 bases clipped from V and 4 bases from J, the junction kept 4 bases outside the gene matches. The V gene's germline CDR1 is MNHEY and CDR2 SVGAGI. There are 15 residues in the CDR3. The CDR3 reads CASSYRDRGMYEQYF. The CDR3 bases are TGTGCCAGCAGTTACCGGGACAGGGGGATGTACGAGCAGTACTTC.

This clonotype has more than one count but fewer than ten. The chain carries TRBV6-1 and TRBJ2-1, with D perhaps TRBD2 (6 bases). Germline values: CDR1 MNHNS, CDR2 SASEGT. CDR3 size: 15 residues. The V end was cut by 6 bases, the J end by 0 bases, with 12 bases between. The CDR3 protein is CASSIADSSYNEQFF. In DNA, the CDR3 is TGTGCCAGCAGCATAGCGGATAGCTCCTACAATGAGCAGTTCTTC.